These T cell receptor beta chains were read from a single sample in a study of blood T cells in healthy people across ages. TCRdb independently ran MiXCR on the 5' RACE reads; one entry per CDR3 protein. In the table there are roughly 800,000 distinct CDR3 sequences, around 36% of which are singletons. The sequenced sample consisted of blood. These receptor sequences come from a young man in good health. Each CDR3 is given with its conserved first and last residue. Clone size is stated in some rows and not others, as once, few, many or a class when expanded.

cdr3_aa	j_call	clone_size	v_call
CSARDRGVGTDTQYF	TRBJ2-3	few	TRBV20-1
CASSRLGQKTYNEQFF	TRBJ2-1	few	TRBV5-1
CASSPRDKGTDTQYF	TRBJ2-3	many	TRBV4-2
CASSYSGQPNNEQFF	TRBJ2-1	.	TRBV6-5
CAWSQPYEQYF	TRBJ2-7	.	TRBV30
CASGSESYEQYF	TRBJ2-7	many	TRBV12-3/TRBV12-4
CASSLYRRGVETQYF	TRBJ2-5	.	TRBV6-2/TRBV6-3
CASSPARDRARGYTF	TRBJ1-2	few	TRBV12-3/TRBV12-4
CASSLSGASTDTQYF	TRBJ2-3	many	TRBV5-1
CASSSLLEGAVERYF	TRBJ2-7	.	TRBV27
CASSQLLLYTDTQYF	TRBJ2-3	.	TRBV3-1
CASSLDGQRADMQYF	TRBJ2-3	.	TRBV12-3/TRBV12-4
CASSEVDTQYF	TRBJ2-3	few	TRBV2
CASSLQGSTGELFF	TRBJ2-2	few	TRBV5-1
CASSESTESYGYTF	TRBJ1-2	.	TRBV2
CASSFPDRGPEAFF	TRBJ1-1	.	TRBV7-9
CSATRRLPQPQHF	TRBJ1-5	few	TRBV20-1
CASRSVGGRNTEAFF	TRBJ1-1	few	TRBV6-6
CASTGASGFEKLFF	TRBJ1-4	few	TRBV28
CASSLGIPPTDTQYF	TRBJ2-3	few	TRBV12-3/TRBV12-4
CASSRNRGGAFF	TRBJ1-1	few	TRBV12-3/TRBV12-4
CASSLKGPTDTQYF	TRBJ2-3	.	TRBV5-1
CASSSKSLLGSYYGYTF	TRBJ1-2	few	TRBV5-1
CASSQGSSSEGVLNTEAFF	TRBJ1-1	.	TRBV14
CASSGTGDYNSPLHF	TRBJ1-6	few	TRBV12-3/TRBV12-4
CSTEGLGNIQYF	TRBJ2-4	.	TRBV29-1
CASSPDRMDYGYTF	TRBJ1-2	few	TRBV5-6
CASSQRQALRGDSPLHF	TRBJ1-6	few	TRBV4-2
CASSLGTNQPQHF	TRBJ1-5	many	TRBV7-9
CASSSMYEQYF	TRBJ2-7	few	TRBV28
CASSQGSGGYNEQFF	TRBJ2-1	few	TRBV5-6
CSARVGATNEKLFF	TRBJ1-4	few	TRBV20-1
CASSQGGTGYHEQFF	TRBJ2-1	few	TRBV4-1
CASSLAGTGGSDEQLF	TRBJ2-1	.	TRBV7-9
CAIRNPGQSGYTF	TRBJ1-2	many	TRBV10-3
CSARPGASTDTQYF	TRBJ2-3	many	TRBV20-1
CASSALAGPYNEQYF	.	.	TRBV9
CASSQESSPLYGYTF	TRBJ1-2	once	TRBV4-1
CASVPPGASSYNEQFF	TRBJ2-1	.	TRBV12-5
CASRFRDREAETQYF	TRBJ2-5	.	TRBV5-6
CASSPLSRETQFF	TRBJ2-1	few	TRBV12-3/TRBV12-4
CSARVGQGSLETQYF	TRBJ2-5	.	TRBV20-1
CSARDPPQGDYGYTF	TRBJ1-2	many	TRBV20-1
CASSQTDWGIYNEQYF	TRBJ2-7	.	TRBV3-1
CSGATSSLGETQYF	TRBJ2-5	once	TRBV29-1
CSVGGLDYGYTF	TRBJ1-2	.	TRBV29-1
CSASTTGLNYGYTF	TRBJ1-2	few	TRBV20-1
CASSPEREKLFF	TRBJ1-4	few	TRBV7-9
CASSLVSSGGERETQYF	.	.	TRBV7-2
CAISESIGSTYNEQYF	.	.	TRBV10-3
CAIKGDYNSPLHF	TRBJ1-6	few	TRBV10-3
CAIRPGQSSYNEQFF	TRBJ2-1	.	TRBV10-3
CASRLRGEQFF	TRBJ2-1	.	TRBV5-1